This T cell receptor beta chain came from a study of PD-1 blockade in classical Hodgkin lymphoma. Overall study results and limits: Those starting nivolumab under 1 year post-ASCT were excluded.

Regarding time point: cycle 4 day 1 (C4D1), after five to seven weeks of nivolumab. Exposure to brentuximab vedotin varied, and each patient had relapsed following autologous stem cell transplantation. Clones were sequenced by immunoSEQ multiplex PCR, and TCRdb holds only the in-frame ones, with some missing. The table includes around 92,000 clones, approximately 86% detected once. Concerning this clone: Its antigen is unknown.

The CDR3 is 12 amino acids. Trimming pared 0 bases from V and 5 bases from J, leaving 6 bases between. CDR1 and CDR2 from the germline V gene are SGDLS and YYNGEE. The V call is TRBV9, the J call TRBJ2-7; D unclear. This specimen was peripheral blood mononuclear cells (PBMCs), taken before the fourth cycle of nivolumab. This receptor was taken from a human donor with classical Hodgkin lymphoma. CDR3 loop: CASSVAGNEQYF. CDR3 nucleotide sequence: TGTGCCAGCAGCGTAGCTGGGAACGAGCAGTACTTC.